This entry lists 13 T cell receptor beta chains sequenced from one sample in a study of T cells in localized non-small cell lung cancer. Only in-frame clones appear in the TCRdb table, and some are missing; sequencing was by immunoSEQ multiplex PCR. The sample consists of about 72,000 clones, almost 85% of them appearing once. The specimen comprised peripheral blood, sampled before any cancer treatment. The receptors originated from an older female donor with stage I lung adenocarcinoma.

This clone was counted once. The V and J genes are TRBV11-3 and TRBJ1-2; D unclear. Germline V CDR1 and CDR2: SGHNT, YENEEA. Trimming pared 1 base from V and 8 bases from J, leaving 11 bases between. The CDR3 sequence is 13 residues long. CDR3 protein: CASSLVGASGYTF. The CDR3 region has the DNA TGTGCCAGCAGCTTAGTGGGTGCTAGCGGCTACACCTTC.

The chain has TRBV4-1 and TRBJ1-2; no definite D call. V was pared by 0 bases and J by 5 bases, with 7 bases between. This CDR3 is built from 13 residues. Germline assignment: CDR1 MGHRA and CDR2 YSYEKL. Here the CDR3 DNA reads TGCGCCAGCAGCCAAGAGTCTCGTTATGGCTACACCTTC. This gives the protein CASSQESRYGYTF.

This clone came up a few times. J is TRBJ1-1 and V is TRBV2; D perhaps matches TRBD1 (5 bases). Germline CDR1 and CDR2: SNHLY and FYNNEI. The CDR3 covers 13 residues. V was shortened by 7 bases and J by 5 bases, with 14 bases between the two germline ends. CDR3 in DNA: TGTGCCAGCAAAGGTTCAGGGAATACTGAAGCTTTCTTT. Protein sequence: CASKGSGNTEAFF.

The V gene is TRBV7-3, the J gene TRBJ1-1; TRBD1 matches 8 bases. With 10 bases clipped from V and 1 base from J, the junction kept 5 bases outside the gene matches. The CDR3 consists of 13 residues. CDR1 is SGHTA and CDR2 is FQGTGA in the germline V gene. The CDR3 DNA sequence: TGTGCCACTTCCAGGGGGCCGAACACTGAAGCTTTCTTT. This codes for CATSRGPNTEAFF. Looking up the rest from reference TRBV7-3 and TRBJ1-1 gives the full variable domain: GAGVSQTPSNKVTEKGKYVELRCDPISGHTALYWYRQSLGQGPEFLIYFQGTGAADDSGLPNDRFFAVRPEGSVSTLKIQRTERGDSAVYLCATSRGPNTEAFFGQGTRLTVV.

V is TRBV6-6 and J is TRBJ1-1; D perhaps matches TRBD1 (5 bases). Trimming pared 7 bases from V and 10 bases from J, leaving 22 bases between. The CDR3 runs to 14 residues. CDR1 and CDR2 from the germline V gene are MNHNY and SVGAGI (reference sequence). The CDR3: CASTDSGTAPGAFF. As DNA, the CDR3 is TGTGCCAGCACCGATTCTGGGACCGCTCCAGGAGCTTTCTTT.

The chain joins TRBV5-1 to TRBJ1-1, with D tentatively TRBD1 (5 bases). This CDR3 is 14 amino acids long. Germline V CDR1 and CDR2: SGHRS, YFSETQ. Trimming shortened V by 1 base and J by 1 base, and 8 bases separated the two germline ends. The CDR3 region is CASSLRGPNTEAFF. In DNA, the CDR3 is TGCGCCAGCAGCTTGCGGGGACCGAACACTGAAGCTTTCTTT.

Regarding this clone: Other nucleotide sequences from this sample produce the same CDR3. The CDR3 here is CASSPTGALTGELFF. For the CDR3, the DNA is TGTGCCAGCAGCCCGACAGGGGCCCTCACCGGGGAGCTGTTTTTT. The V gene is TRBV7-2, the J gene TRBJ2-2; 8 bases match TRBD1. This CDR3 spans 15 amino acids. V shed 5 bases, J shed 4 bases, and the junction held 6 bases outside the gene matches. Germline V gene data show CDR1 as SGHTA and CDR2 as FQGNSA.

This clone was found a few times. The CDR3 DNA is TGTGCCAGCTCACCACCGGGAGGCGGCTACACCTTC. This codes for CASSPPGGGYTF. The rearrangement uses TRBV18 and TRBJ1-2, with D uncertain. This CDR3 comprises 12 residues. Trimming took off 0 bases at V and 8 bases at J, with 7 bases between the two ends. Germline CDR1 is KGHSH and CDR2 is LQKENI.

This chain uses TRBV10-1 with TRBJ2-1, with 7 bases matching TRBD2. V was clipped by 4 bases and J by 2 bases; unmatched bases: 5. The V gene's germline CDR1 is WNHNN and CDR2 SYGVQD (reference sequence). The CDR3 is made up of 15 amino acids. The CDR3 sequence is CASSANGRTYNEQFF. The CDR3 coding sequence is TGCGCCAGCAGTGCGAACGGGAGGACCTACAATGAGCAGTTCTTC.

The chain has TRBV4-1 and TRBJ1-1; TRBD1 is a possible D gene (5 bases). Germline V lookup: CDR1 MGHRA, CDR2 YSYEKL. Trimming left V 2 bases short and J 2 bases short, with 18 bases between. The CDR3 has 17 residues. The CDR3 loop is CASSQMNPGTGNTEAFF. For the CDR3, the DNA is TGCGCCAGCAGCCAAATGAACCCCGGGACGGGTAACACTGAAGCTTTCTTT.

The rearrangement links TRBV4-1 to TRBJ1-2; D perhaps matches TRBD1 (6 bases). This CDR3 spans 14 amino acids. Germline V gene lookup returns CDR1 MGHRA and CDR2 YSYEKL. The V and J ends lost 4 bases and 0 bases respectively, with 9 bases between them. The CDR3 is CASSRGQTNYGYTF. CDR3 sequence (DNA): TGCGCCAGCAGCCGGGGACAAACTAACTATGGCTACACCTTC.

This clone has more than one count but fewer than ten. The rearrangement links TRBV5-4 to TRBJ1-6; no clear D gene. Germline loops: CDR1 SGHNT, CDR2 YYREEE (reference sequence). This CDR3 region has 12 residues. The V and J ends lost 2 bases and 7 bases respectively, with 4 bases between them. The CDR3 here is CASSLTNSPLHF. The CDR3 region has the DNA TGTGCCAGCAGCTTAACGAATTCACCCCTCCACTTT.

The chain is built from TRBV2 and TRBJ1-2, with TRBD1 matching over 9 bases. The V and J ends lost 6 bases and 6 bases, in that order; junction bases with no gene match: 5. The CDR3 has 13 amino acids. In germline, CDR1 is SNHLY, CDR2 FYNNEI. The CDR3 here is CASSRTGEDGYTF. The CDR3 coding sequence is TGTGCCAGCAGCCGGACAGGGGAGGATGGCTACACCTTC.